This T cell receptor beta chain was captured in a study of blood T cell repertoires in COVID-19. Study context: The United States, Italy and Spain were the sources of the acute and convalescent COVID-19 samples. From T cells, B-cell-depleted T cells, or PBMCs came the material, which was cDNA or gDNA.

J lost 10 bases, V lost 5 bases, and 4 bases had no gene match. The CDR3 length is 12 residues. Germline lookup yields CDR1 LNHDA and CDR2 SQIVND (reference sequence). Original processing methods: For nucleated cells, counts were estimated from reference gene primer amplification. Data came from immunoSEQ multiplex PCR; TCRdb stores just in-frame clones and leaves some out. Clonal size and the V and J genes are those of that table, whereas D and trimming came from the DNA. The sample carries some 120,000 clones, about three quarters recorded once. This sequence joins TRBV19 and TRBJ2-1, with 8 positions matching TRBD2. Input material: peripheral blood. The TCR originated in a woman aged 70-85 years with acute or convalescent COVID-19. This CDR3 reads CASSLWTSEQFF. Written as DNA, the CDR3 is TGTGCCAGTAGTCTCTGGACTAGCGAGCAGTTCTTC. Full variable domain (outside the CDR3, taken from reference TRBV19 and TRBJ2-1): DGGITQSPKYLFRKEGQNVTLSCEQNLNHDAMYWYRQDPGQGLRLIYYSQIVNDFQKGDIAEGYSVSREKKESFPLTVTSAQKNPTAFYLCASSLWTSEQFFGPGTRLTVL.